These T cell receptor beta chains were read from a single sample in a study of blood T cell repertoires in COVID-19. Produced via immunoSEQ multiplex PCR; TCRdb's table is partial and in-frame only. The sample records about 160,000 clones, about 86% being singletons. Sequencing was performed on peripheral blood. These receptors were collected from a man between 65 and 85 years old with acute or convalescent COVID-19. Each CDR3 is given with its conserved first and last residue. Fields, in order: D gene, clone size, J gene, V gene, CDR3 DNA, CDR3 protein. D genes are given only for firm matches. Part of the rows lack a size; the others show once, few, many or a class for expanded clones.

D gene: TRBD2
clone size: .
J gene: TRBJ2-4
V gene: TRBV6-2/TRBV6-3
CDR3 DNA: TGTGCCAGCAGTCACGGACTAGCGGGAGGCTTTCAGTACTTC
CDR3 protein: CASSHGLAGGFQYF

D gene: TRBD2
clone size: .
J gene: TRBJ2-7
V gene: TRBV5-1
CDR3 DNA: TGCGCCAGCAGCTTGGGACTAGCGGGAGGGAGCTCCTACGAGCAGTACTTC
CDR3 protein: CASSLGLAGGSSYEQYF

D gene: .
clone size: .
J gene: TRBJ2-7
V gene: TRBV3-1/TRBV3-2
CDR3 DNA: TGTGCCAGCAGACCTGGACTGGAAGGTACCTACGAGCAGTACTTC
CDR3 protein: CASRPGLEGTYEQYF

D gene: .
clone size: .
J gene: TRBJ2-7
V gene: TRBV7-9
CDR3 DNA: TGTGCCAGCAGCTTAGCAGGGAGCTACGAGCAGTACTTC
CDR3 protein: CASSLAGSYEQYF

D gene: TRBD2
clone size: .
J gene: TRBJ2-5
V gene: TRBV19
CDR3 DNA: TGTGCCAGTACCGCTAGCGGGAGTCTCCAAGAGACCCAGTACTTC
CDR3 protein: CASTASGSLQETQYF

D gene: .
clone size: .
J gene: TRBJ2-1
V gene: TRBV21-1
CDR3 DNA: TGTGCCAGCAGCAAAGGACAGGGAGTCTCCTACAATGAGCAGTTCTTC
CDR3 protein: CASSKGQGVSYNEQFF

D gene: TRBD2
clone size: .
J gene: TRBJ2-1
V gene: TRBV28
CDR3 DNA: TGTGCCAGCAGTTTACTGACTAGCGGGCACTACAATGAGCAGTTCTTC
CDR3 protein: CASSLLTSGHYNEQFF

D gene: .
clone size: few
J gene: TRBJ1-6
V gene: TRBV10-3
CDR3 DNA: TGTGCCATCAGTGAGCAGAGGGATTCACCCCTCCACTTT
CDR3 protein: CAISEQRDSPLHF

D gene: .
clone size: once
J gene: TRBJ1-6
V gene: TRBV6-5
CDR3 DNA: TGTGCCAGCAGACCGGGACTGGGAAATTCACCCCTCCACTTT
CDR3 protein: CASRPGLGNSPLHF

D gene: .
clone size: .
J gene: TRBJ1-5
V gene: TRBV7-6
CDR3 DNA: TGTGCCAGCAGCTTAGCGGCAGGGTATGCTCAGCCCCAGCATTTT
CDR3 protein: CASSLAAGYAQPQHF